This TCR beta chain was identified during a study of blood T cell repertoires in COVID-19. Study-level background: Sites across the United States, Italy and Spain contributed samples from acute and convalescent COVID-19. T cells, B-cell-depleted T cells, or PBMCs supplied cDNA or gDNA.

This table comes from immunoSEQ multiplex PCR, and its TCRdb copy is limited to in-frame clones, with some not included. Among fewer than 250,000 clones listed, around nine tenths were seen once. With 5 bases removed from V and 6 bases from J, the gap between germline ends came to 10 bases. Germline-derived CDR1 and CDR2 are MNHEY and SVGEGT. There are 12 residues in the CDR3. What was sequenced was peripheral blood. The V and J genes are TRBV6-2 or TRBV6-3 and TRBJ1-2; weak D call: TRBD1 (5 bases). This TCR came from a woman in her fifties or sixties who had recovered from COVID-19. The CDR3 DNA reads TGTGCCAGCAGTCCGATGACAGATGGCTACACCTTC. Translating gives CASSPMTDGYTF.